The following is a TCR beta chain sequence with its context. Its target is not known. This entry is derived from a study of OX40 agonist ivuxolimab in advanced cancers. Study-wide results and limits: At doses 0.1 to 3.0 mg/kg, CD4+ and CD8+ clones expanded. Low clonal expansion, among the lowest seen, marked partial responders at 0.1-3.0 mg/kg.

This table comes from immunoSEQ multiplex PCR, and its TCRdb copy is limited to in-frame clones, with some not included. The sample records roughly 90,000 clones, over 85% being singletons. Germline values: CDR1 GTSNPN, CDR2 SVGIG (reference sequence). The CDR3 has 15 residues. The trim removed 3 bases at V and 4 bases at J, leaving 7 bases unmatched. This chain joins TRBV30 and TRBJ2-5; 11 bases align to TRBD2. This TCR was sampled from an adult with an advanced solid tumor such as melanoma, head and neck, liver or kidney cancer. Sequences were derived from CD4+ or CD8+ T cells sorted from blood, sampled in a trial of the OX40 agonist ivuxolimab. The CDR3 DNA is TGTGCCTGGAGACCCCTAGCGGGGGGAAGAGAGACCCAGTACTTC. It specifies CAWRPLAGGRETQYF.